The clone carrying this TCR beta chain appeared a few times. This sample stems from a study of cytomegalovirus exposure and HLA in healthy donors. PCR was performed using 60 Vbeta and 13 Jbeta primers. Data came from immunoSEQ multiplex PCR; TCRdb stores just in-frame clones and leaves some out. The sample includes about 120,000 clones, around 72% of them seen just once. This TCR came from a man aged 30 to 45 in good health and CMV-seronegative. Sequencing was done on a sample of PBMCs.

The CDR3 is CASSLRRAAGELFF. The CDR3 DNA is TGTGCCAGCAGCTTAAGGAGGGCGGCCGGGGAGCTGTTTTTT. V is TRBV11-2 and J is TRBJ2-2; maybe TRBD2 (6 bases). CDR3 length: 14 amino acids. With 2 bases removed from V and 6 bases from J, the gap between germline ends came to 10 bases. CDR1 is SGHAT and CDR2 is FQNNGV in the germline V gene.